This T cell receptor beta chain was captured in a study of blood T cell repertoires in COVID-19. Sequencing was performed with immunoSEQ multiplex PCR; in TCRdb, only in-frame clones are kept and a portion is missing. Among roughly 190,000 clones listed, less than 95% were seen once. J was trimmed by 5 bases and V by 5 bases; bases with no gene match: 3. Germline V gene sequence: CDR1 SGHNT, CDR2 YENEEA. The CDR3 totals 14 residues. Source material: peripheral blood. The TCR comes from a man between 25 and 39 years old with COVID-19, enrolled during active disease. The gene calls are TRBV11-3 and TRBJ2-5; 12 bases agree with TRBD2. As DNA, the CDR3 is TGTGCCAGCAGCGCTAGCGGGGGGGCTGAGACCCAGTACTTC. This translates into CASSASGGAETQYF.